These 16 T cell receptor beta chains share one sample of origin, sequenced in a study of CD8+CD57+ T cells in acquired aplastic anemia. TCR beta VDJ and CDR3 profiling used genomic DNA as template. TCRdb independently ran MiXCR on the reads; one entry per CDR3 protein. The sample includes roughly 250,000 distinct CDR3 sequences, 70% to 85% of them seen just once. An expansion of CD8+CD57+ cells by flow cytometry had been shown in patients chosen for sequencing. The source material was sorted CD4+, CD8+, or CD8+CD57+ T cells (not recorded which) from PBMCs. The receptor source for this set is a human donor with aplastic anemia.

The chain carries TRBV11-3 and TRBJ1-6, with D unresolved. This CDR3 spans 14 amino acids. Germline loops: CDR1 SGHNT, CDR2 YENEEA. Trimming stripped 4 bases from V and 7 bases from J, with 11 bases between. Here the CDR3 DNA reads TGTGCCAGCAGCTCAGATCTGGGCAATTCACCCCTCCACTTT. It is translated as CASSSDLGNSPLHF.

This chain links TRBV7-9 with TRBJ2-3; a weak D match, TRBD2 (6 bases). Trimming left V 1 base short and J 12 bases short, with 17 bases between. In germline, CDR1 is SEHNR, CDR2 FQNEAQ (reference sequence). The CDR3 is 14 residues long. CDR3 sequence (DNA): TGTGCCAGCAGCTTAGAGGGAGGTTCTGAGGGCCAGTATTTT. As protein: CASSLEGGSEGQYF.

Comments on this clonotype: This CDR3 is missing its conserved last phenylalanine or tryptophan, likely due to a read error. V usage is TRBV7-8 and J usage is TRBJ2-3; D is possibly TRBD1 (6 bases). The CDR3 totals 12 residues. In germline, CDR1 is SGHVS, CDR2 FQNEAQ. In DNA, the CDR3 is TGTGCCAGCAGCTCCGCGACAGGTACGCAGTATTTG. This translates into CASSSATGTQYL.

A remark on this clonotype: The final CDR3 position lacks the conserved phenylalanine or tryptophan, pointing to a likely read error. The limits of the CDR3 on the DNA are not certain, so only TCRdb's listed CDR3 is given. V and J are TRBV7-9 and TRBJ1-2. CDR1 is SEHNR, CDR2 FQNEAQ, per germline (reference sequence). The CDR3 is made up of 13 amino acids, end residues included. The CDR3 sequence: CASSLVETQYFGP.

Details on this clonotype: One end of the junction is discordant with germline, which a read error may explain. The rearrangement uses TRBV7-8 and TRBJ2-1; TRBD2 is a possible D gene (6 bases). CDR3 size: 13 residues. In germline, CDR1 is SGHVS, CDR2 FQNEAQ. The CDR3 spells CASSDGGGHEKYF. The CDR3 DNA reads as TGTGCCAGCAGTGATGGGGGAGGCCACGAGAAGTACTTC.

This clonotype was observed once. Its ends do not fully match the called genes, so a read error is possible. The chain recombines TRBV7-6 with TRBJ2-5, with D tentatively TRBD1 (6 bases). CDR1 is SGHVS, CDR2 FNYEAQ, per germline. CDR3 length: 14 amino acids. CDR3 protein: CASSLGHGTKNNHF. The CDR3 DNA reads TGTGCCAGCAGCTTAGGCCACGGGACAAAAAACAACCACTTC.

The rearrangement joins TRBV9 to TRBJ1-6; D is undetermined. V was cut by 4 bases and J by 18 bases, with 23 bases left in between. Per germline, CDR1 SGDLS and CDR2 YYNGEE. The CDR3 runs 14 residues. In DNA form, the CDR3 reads TGTGCCAGCAGCTTGAGTTCCTATAATACACACCCCCACTTT. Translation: CASSLSSYNTHPHF.

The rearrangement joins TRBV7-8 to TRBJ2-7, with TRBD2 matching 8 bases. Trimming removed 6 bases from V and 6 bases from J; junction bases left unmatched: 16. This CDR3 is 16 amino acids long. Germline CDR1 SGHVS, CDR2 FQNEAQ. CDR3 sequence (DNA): TGTGCCAGCAGGTCACCGGGAGGGGCGAACCTGGCCGAGCAGTACGTC. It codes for CASRSPGGANLAEQYV.

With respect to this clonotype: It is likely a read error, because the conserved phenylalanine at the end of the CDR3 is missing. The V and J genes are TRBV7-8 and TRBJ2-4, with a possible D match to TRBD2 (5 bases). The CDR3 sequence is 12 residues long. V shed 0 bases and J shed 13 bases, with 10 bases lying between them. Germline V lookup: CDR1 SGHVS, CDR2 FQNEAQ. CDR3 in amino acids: CASSLAGSLQYY. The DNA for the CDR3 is TGTGCCAGCAGCTTAGCTGGGAGTCTCCAGTACTAC.

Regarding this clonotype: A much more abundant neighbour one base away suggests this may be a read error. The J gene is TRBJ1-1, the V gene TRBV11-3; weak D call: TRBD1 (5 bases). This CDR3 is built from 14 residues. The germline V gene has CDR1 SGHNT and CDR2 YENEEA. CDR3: CASSVDLTDTEAFF. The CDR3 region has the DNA TGTGCCAGCAGCGTAGATCTGACAGACACTGAAGCTTTCTTT.

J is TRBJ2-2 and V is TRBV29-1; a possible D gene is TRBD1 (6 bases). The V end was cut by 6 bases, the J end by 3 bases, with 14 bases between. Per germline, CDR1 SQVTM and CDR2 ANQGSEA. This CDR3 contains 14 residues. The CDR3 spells CSVNRQEDTGELFF. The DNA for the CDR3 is TGCAGCGTCAATCGACAGGAAGACACCGGGGAGCTGTTTTTT.

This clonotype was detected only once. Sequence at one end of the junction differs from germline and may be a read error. The CDR3 spells CASSPELAGGRHTF. Here the CDR3 DNA reads TGTGCCAGCAGCCCTGAGCTAGCGGGGGGGCGCCATACGTTT. The chain has TRBV7-9 and TRBJ1-6; a weak D match, TRBD1 (6 bases). CDR1 is SEHNR and CDR2 is FQNEAQ in the germline V gene (reference sequence). The CDR3 totals 14 residues.

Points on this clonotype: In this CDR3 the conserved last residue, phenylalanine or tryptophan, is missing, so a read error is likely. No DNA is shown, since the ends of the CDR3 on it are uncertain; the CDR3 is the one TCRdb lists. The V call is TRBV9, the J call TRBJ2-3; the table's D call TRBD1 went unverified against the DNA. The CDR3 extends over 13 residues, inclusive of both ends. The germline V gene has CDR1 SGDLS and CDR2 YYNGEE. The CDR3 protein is CASGDYGTEKQPH.

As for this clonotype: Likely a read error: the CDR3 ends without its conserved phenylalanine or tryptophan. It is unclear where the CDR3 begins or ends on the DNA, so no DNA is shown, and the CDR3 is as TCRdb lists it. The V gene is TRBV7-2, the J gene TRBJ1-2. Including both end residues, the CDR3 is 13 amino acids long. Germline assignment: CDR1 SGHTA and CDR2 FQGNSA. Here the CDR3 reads CASSVRVGGADTQ.

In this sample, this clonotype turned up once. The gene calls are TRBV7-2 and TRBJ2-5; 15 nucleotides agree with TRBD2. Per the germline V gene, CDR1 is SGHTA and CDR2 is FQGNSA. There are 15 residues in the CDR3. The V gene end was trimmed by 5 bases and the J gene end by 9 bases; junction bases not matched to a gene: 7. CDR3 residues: CASSPGLAGGGAQYF. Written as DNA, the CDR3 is TGTGCCAGCAGCCCGGGACTAGCGGGGGGCGGGGCCCAGTACTTC.

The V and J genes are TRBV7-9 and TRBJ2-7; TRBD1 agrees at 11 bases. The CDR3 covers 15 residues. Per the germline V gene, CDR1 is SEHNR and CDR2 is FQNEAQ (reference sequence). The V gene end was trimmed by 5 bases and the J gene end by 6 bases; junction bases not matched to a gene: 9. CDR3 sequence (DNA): TGTGCCAGCAGCACTCCGGGACAGGGGGTAGGCGAGCAGTACTTC. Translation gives CASSTPGQGVGEQYF.